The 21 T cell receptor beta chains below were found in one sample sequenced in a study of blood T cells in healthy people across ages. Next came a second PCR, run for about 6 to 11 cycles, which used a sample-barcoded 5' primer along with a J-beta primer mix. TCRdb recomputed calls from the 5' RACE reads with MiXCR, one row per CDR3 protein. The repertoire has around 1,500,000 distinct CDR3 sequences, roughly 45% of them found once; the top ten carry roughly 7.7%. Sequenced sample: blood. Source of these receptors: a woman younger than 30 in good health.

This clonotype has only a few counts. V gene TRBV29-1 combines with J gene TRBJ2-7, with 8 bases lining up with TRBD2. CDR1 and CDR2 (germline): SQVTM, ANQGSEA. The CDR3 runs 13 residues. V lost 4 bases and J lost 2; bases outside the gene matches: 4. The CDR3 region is CSVAVGRAYEQYF. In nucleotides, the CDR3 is TGCAGCGTTGCTGTCGGGAGGGCCTACGAGCAGTACTTC.

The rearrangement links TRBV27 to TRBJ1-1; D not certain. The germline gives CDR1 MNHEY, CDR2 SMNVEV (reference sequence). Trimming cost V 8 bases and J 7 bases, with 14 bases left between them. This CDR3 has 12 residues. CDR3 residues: CASRPGGGEAFF. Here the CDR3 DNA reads TGTGCCAGCCGACCTGGTGGCGGTGAAGCTTTCTTT.

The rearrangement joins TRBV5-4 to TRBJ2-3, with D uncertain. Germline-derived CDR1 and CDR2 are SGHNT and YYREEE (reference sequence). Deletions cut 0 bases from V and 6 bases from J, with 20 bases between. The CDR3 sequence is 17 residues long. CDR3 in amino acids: CASSLGASPTLPDTQYF. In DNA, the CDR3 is TGTGCCAGCAGCTTGGGGGCATCCCCTACCCTCCCCGATACGCAGTATTTT.

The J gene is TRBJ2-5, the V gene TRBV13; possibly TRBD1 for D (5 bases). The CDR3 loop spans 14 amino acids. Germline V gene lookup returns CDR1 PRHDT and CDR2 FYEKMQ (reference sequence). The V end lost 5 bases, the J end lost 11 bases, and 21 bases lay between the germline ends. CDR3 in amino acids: CASSRTRQYNEQYF. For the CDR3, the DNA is TGTGCCAGCAGCCGCACCAGACAGTACAATGAGCAGTACTTC. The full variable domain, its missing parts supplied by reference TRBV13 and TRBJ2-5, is AAGVIQSPRHLIKEKRETATLKCYPIPRHDTVYWYQQGPGQDPQFLISFYEKMQSDKGSIPDRFSAQQFSDYHSELNMSSLELGDSALYFCASSRTRQYNEQYFGPGTRLLVL.

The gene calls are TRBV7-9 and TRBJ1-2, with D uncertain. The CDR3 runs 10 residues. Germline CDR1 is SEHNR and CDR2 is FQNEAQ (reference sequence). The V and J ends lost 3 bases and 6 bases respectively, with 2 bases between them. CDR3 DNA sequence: TGTGCCAGCAGCTTGCATGGCTACACCTTC. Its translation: CASSLHGYTF.

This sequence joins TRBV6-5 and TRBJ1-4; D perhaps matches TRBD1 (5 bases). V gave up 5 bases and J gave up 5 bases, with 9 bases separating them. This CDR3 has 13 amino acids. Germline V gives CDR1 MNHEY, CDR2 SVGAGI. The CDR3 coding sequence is TGTGCCAGCAGTCGGCAGGGCAATGAAAAACTGTTTTTT. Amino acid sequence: CASSRQGNEKLFF.

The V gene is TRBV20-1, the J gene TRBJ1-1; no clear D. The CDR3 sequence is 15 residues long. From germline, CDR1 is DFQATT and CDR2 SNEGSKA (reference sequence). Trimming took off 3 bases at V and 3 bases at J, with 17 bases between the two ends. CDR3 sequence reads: CSASPAPQRDTEAFF. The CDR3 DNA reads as TGCAGTGCTAGCCCTGCCCCCCAACGGGACACTGAAGCTTTCTTT.

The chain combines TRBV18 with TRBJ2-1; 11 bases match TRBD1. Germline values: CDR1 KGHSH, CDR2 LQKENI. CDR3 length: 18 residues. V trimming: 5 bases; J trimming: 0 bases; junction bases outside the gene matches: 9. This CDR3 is CASSGQGARGNSYNEQFF. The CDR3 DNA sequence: TGTGCCAGCTCAGGACAGGGGGCCCGAGGAAACTCCTACAATGAGCAGTTCTTC.

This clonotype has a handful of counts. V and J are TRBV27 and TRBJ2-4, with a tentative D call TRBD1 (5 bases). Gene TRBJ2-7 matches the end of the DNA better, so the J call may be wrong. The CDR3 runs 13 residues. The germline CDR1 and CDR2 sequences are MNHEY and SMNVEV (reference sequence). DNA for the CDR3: TGTGCCAGCAGACAGGCAGGTCCTAACGAGCAGTACTTC. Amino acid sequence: CASRQAGPNEQYF.

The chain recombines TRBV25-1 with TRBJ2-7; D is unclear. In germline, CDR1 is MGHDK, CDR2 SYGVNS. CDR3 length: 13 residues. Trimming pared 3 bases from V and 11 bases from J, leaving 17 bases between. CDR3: CASSDDYTAKEYF. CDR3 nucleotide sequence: TGTGCCAGCAGTGATGATTACACCGCGAAGGAGTACTTC.

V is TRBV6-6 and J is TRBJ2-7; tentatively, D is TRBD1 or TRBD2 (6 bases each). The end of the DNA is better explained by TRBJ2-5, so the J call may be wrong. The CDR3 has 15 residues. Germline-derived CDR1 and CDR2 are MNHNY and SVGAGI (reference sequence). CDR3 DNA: TGTGCCAGCAATACCTCACCGGGGGCCCAGGAGACCCAGTACTTC. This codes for CASNTSPGAQETQYF.

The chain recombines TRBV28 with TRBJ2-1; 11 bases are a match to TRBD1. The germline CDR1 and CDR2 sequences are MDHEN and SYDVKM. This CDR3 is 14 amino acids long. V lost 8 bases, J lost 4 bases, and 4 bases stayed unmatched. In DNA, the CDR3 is TGTGCCAGCGGCCGGGACAGGGGGTACAATGAGCAGTTCTTC. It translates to CASGRDRGYNEQFF.

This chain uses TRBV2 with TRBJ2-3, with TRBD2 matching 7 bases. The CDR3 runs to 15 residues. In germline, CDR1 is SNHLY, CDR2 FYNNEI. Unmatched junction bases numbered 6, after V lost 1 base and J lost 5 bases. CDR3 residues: CASSEGGLAVDTQYF. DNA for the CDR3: TGTGCCAGCAGTGAAGGGGGCCTAGCGGTAGATACGCAGTATTTT. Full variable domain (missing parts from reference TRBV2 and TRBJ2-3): EPEVTQTPSHQVTQMGQEVILRCVPISNHLYFYWYRQILGQKVEFLVSFYNNEISEKSEIFDDQFSVERPDGSNFTLKIRSTKLEDSAMYFCASSEGGLAVDTQYFGPGTRLTVL.

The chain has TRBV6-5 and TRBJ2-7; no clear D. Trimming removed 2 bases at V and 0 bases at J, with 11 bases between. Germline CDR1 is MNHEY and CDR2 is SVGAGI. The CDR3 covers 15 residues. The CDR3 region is CASSYHDGHSYEQYF. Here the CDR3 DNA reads TGTGCCAGCAGTTACCACGACGGGCACTCCTACGAGCAGTACTTC.

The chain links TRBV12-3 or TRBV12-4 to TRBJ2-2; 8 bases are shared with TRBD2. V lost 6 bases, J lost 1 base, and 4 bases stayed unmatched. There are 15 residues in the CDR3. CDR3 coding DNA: TGTGCCAGCAGAAGGACTAGCTTGAACACCGGGGAGCTGTTTTTT. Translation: CASRRTSLNTGELFF.

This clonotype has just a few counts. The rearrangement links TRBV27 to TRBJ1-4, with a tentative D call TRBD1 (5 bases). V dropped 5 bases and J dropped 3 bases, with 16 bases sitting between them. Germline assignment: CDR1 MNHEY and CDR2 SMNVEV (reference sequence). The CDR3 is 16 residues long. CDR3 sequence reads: CASSTTAGTANEKLFF. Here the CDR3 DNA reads TGTGCCAGCAGTACCACCGCCGGGACGGCTAATGAAAAACTGTTTTTT.

This chain's CDR3 is CATNSGTKSTEAFF. The CDR3, as DNA: TGTGCCACCAATTCCGGGACTAAGAGCACTGAAGCTTTCTTT. This sequence joins TRBV10-3 and TRBJ1-1; possible D gene TRBD1, 5 bases. The germline V gene has CDR1 ENHRY and CDR2 SYGVKD. The germline V and J ends were trimmed by 10 bases and 4 bases, with 19 bases remaining between them. There are 14 residues in the CDR3.

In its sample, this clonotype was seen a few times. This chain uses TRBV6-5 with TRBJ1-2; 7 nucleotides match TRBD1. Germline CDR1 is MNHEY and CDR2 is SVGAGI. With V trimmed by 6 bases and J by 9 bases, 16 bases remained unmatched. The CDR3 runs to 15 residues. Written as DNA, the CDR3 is TGTGCCAGCAGGGCACAGGGGAAAGAGAGGACGAGCTACACCTTC. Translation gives CASRAQGKERTSYTF.

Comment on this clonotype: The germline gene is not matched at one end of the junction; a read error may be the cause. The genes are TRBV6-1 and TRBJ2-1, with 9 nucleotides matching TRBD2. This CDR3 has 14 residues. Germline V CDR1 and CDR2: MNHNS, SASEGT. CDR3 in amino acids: CASDFSGGYNERFF. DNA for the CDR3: TGTGCCAGCGATTTCAGCGGGGGGTACAATGAGCGGTTCTTC.

CDR3 sequence reads: CASSLDGLGSLNTEAFF. The DNA for the CDR3 is TGCGCCAGCAGCTTGGACGGGCTCGGCAGTTTGAACACTGAAGCTTTCTTT. The gene calls are TRBV5-1 and TRBJ1-1; the D is unclear. This CDR3 region has 17 residues. Germline V gene sequence: CDR1 SGHRS, CDR2 YFSETQ. V was clipped by 0 bases and J by 0 bases, with 15 bases between them.

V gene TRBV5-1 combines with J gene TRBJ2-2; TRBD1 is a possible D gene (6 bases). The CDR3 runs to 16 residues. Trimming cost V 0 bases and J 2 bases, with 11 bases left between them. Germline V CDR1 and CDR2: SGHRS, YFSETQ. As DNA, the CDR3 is TGCGCCAGCAGCTTGGGTAGGACAGATAACACCGGGGAGCTGTTTTTT. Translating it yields CASSLGRTDNTGELFF.